What follows describes a single TCR beta chain. The sample originates from a study of T cells after yellow fever vaccination. Trimming at V came to 6 bases and at J to 7 bases, leaving 7 bases not matched to a gene. Germline V gene sequence: CDR1 MNHNS, CDR2 SASEGT. The CDR3 is made up of 15 amino acids. Via MiXCR, TCRdb re-called the 5' RACE reads, giving one row per CDR3 protein. The data show tens of thousands of distinct CDR3 sequences, with 7.5% to 8% seen just once and 41% held by the top ten. The TCR comes from a man aged 25-40 years who received the YFV17D yellow fever vaccine. This chain joins TRBV6-1 and TRBJ2-1; 12 positions agree with TRBD1. The input for sequencing was CD8+ T cells sorted from PBMCs, taken on the day of the yellow fever booster vaccination. The CDR3 coding sequence is TGTGCCAGCAGAGGGACAGGGGGCTTAGGAAATGAGCAGTTCTTC. It specifies CASRGTGGLGNEQFF.